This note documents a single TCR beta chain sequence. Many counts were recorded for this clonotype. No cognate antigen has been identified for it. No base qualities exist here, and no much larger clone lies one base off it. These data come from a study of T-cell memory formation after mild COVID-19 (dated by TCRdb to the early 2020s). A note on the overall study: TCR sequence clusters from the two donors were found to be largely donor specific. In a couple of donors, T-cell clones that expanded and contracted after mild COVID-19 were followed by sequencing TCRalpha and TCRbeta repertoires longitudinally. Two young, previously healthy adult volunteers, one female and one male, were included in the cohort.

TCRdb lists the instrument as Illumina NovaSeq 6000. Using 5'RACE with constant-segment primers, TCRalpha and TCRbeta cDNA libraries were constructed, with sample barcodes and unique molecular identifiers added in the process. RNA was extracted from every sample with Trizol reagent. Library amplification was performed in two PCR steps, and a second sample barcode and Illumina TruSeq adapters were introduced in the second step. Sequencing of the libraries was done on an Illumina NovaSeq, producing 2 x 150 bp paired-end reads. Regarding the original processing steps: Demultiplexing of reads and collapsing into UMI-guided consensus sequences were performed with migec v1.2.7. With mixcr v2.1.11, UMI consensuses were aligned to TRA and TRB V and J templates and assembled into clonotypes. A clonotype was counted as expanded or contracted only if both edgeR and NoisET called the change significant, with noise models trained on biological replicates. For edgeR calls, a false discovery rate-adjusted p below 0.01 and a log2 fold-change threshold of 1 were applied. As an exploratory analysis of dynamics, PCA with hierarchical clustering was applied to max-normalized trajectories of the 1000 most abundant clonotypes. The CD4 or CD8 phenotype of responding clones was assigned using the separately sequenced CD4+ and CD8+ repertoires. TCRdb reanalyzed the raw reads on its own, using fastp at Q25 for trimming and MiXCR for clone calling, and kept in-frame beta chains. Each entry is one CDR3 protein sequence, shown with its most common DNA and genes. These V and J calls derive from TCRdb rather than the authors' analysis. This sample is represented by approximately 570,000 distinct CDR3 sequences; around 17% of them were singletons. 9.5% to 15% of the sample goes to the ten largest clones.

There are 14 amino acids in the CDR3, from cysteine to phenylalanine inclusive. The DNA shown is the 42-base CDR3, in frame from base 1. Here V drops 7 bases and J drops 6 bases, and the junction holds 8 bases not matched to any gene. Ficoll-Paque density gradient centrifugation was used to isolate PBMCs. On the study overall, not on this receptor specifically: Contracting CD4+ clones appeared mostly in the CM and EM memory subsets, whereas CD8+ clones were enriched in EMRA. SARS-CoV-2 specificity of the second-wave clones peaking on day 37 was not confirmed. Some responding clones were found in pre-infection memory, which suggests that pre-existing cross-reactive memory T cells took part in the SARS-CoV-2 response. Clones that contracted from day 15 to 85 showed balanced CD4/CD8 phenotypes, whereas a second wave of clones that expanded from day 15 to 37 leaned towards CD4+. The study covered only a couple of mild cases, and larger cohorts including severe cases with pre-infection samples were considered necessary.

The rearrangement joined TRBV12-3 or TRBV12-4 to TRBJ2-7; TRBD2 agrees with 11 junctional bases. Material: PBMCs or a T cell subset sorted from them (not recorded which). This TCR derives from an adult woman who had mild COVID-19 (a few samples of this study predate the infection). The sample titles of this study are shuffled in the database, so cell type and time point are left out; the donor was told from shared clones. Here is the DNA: TGTGCCAGCACCCTGACTAGCGGGAAATTCGAGCAGTACTTC. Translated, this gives CASTLTSGKFEQYF.